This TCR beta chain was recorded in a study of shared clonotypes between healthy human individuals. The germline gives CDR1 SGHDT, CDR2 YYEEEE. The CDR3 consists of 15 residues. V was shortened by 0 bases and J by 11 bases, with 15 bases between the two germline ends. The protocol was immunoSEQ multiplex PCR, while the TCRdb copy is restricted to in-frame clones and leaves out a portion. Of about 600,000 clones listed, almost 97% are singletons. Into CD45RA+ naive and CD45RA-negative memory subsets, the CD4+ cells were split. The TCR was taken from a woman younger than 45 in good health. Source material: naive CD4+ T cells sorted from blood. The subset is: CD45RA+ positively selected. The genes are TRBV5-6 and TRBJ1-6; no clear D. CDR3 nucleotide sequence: TGTGCCAGCAGCTTGGGGACTGTCGACATCCCACCCCTCCACTTT. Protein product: CASSLGTVDIPPLHF.